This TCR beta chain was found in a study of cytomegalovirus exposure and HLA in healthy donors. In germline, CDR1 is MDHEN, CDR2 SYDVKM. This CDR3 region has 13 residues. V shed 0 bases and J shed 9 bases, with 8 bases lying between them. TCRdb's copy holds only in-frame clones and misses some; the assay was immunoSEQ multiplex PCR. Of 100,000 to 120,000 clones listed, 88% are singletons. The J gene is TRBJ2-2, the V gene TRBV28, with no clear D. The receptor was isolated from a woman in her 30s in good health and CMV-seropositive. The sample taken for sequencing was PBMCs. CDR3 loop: CASSLWRVRELFF. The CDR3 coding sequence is TGTGCCAGCAGTTTATGGAGAGTCCGGGAGCTGTTTTTT.